A selection of T cell receptor beta chains follows, all from one sample in a study of blood T cell repertoires in COVID-19. Generated by immunoSEQ multiplex PCR, the TCRdb table keeps only in-frame clones and is missing some. The sample shows about 74,000 clones, around nine tenths of them seen only once. Sequencing was performed on peripheral blood. Receptors originate from a woman at least 80 years old with active or convalescent COVID-19. CDR3s include the opening cysteine and the closing phenylalanine or tryptophan. A D gene is named only where the DNA matches it firmly. Clone size is stated in some rows and not others, as once, few, many or a class when expanded.

d_call | clone_size | j_call | v_call | cdr3_aa | cdr3_nt
- | - | TRBJ1-5 | TRBV7-2 | CASSLEIRRAQPQHF | TGTGCCAGCAGCTTAGAGATCCGCAGGGCGCAACCCCAGCATTTT
- | - | TRBJ2-3 | TRBV9 | CASSVSVLSTSDTQYF | TGTGCCAGCAGCGTATCGGTTTTGTCAACTTCAGATACGCAGTATTTT
- | - | TRBJ1-2 | TRBV6-5 | CASSPGRTNYGYTF | TGTGCCAGCAGCCCAGGGAGGACGAACTATGGCTACACCTTC
- | - | TRBJ1-1 | TRBV27 | CASSFRGMNTEAFF | TGTGCCAGCAGTTTTCGGGGAATGAACACTGAAGCTTTCTTT
TRBD1 | - | TRBJ1-1 | TRBV4-3 | CASSQDRVGYGEAFF | TGCGCCAGCAGCCAGGACAGGGTTGGGTACGGTGAAGCTTTCTTT
- | - | TRBJ2-5 | TRBV9 | CASSVGLAQETQYF | TGTGCCAGCAGCGTAGGACTGGCCCAAGAGACCCAGTACTTC
TRBD2 | few | TRBJ2-7 | TRBV7-2 | CASSSRLAGEQYF | TGTGCCAGCAGCTCCAGACTAGCCGGAGAGCAGTACTTC
- | - | TRBJ1-6 | TRBV3-1/TRBV3-2 | CASSQAKQGPVNSPLHF | TGTGCCAGCAGCCAAGCAAAACAGGGCCCAGTTAATTCACCCCTCCACTTT
- | many | TRBJ1-1 | TRBV20-1 | CTSEAEAFF | TGCACGTCCGAGGCTGAAGCTTTCTTT
- | once | TRBJ1-2 | TRBV6-5 | CATYYGGAFDGYTF | TGTGCCACTTATTACGGCGGAGCCTTTGATGGCTACACCTTC
TRBD1 | - | TRBJ2-7 | TRBV7-6 | CASSLLGQVSSYEQYF | TGTGCCAGCAGCTTACTCGGACAGGTTAGCTCCTACGAGCAGTACTTC
- | - | TRBJ1-1 | TRBV25-1 | CASMGAGNTEAFF | TGTGCCAGCATGGGGGCGGGGAACACTGAAGCTTTCTTT
- | - | TRBJ2-7 | TRBV7-9 | CASSSVYEQYF | TGTGCCAGCAGCTCCGTCTACGAGCAGTACTTC
TRBD1 | - | TRBJ1-1 | TRBV10-3 | CAIRQTDRGRDTEAFF | TGTGCCATCAGGCAAACAGACAGGGGGCGTGACACTGAAGCTTTCTTT
- | - | TRBJ2-7 | TRBV15 | CATSRTGPTYEQYF | TGTGCCACCAGCAGAACAGGGCCAACCTACGAGCAGTACTTC
- | - | TRBJ1-6 | TRBV3-1/TRBV3-2 | CASSQKSNSPLHF | TGTGCCAGCAGCCAAAAGAGTAATTCACCCCTCCACTTT
- | - | TRBJ2-2 | TRBV7-2 | CASSLAVPIGALTGELFF | TGTGCCAGCAGCTTAGCAGTCCCGATAGGGGCACTTACCGGGGAGCTGTTTTTT
- | once | TRBJ1-1 | TRBV19 | CASSSGTIEAFF | TGTGCCAGTAGTTCGGGAACAATTGAAGCTTTCTTT
TRBD1 | - | TRBJ1-4 | TRBV4-1 | CASSRGTGVEKLFF | TGCGCCAGCAGCCGGGGGACAGGGGTTGAAAAACTGTTTTTT
- | - | TRBJ1-3 | TRBV27 | CASSSTGGNTIYF | TGTGCCAGCAGTTCAACAGGGGGAAACACCATATATTTT
- | - | TRBJ1-5 | TRBV19 | CASEPGLHQPQHF | TGTGCCAGTGAACCAGGGTTGCATCAGCCCCAGCATTTT
TRBD2 | - | TRBJ2-1 | TRBV18 | CASSPGLAFNNEQFF | TGTGCCAGCTCACCGGGACTAGCCTTTAACAATGAGCAGTTCTTC
- | - | TRBJ2-5 | TRBV11-2 | CASSLGGRETQYF | TGTGCCAGCAGCTTAGGGGGGCGGGAGACCCAGTACTTC
- | - | TRBJ1-1 | TRBV28 | CAHRDMNTEAFF | TGTGCCCACAGGGATATGAACACTGAAGCTTTCTTT
TRBD1 | - | TRBJ2-5 | TRBV2 | CASSPGQAISETQYF | TGTGCCAGCAGCCCGGGACAGGCGATTTCGGAGACCCAGTACTTC
TRBD1 | few | TRBJ2-7 | TRBV19 | CASSADRVRYEQYF | TGTGCCAGTAGTGCAGACAGGGTCCGTTACGAGCAGTACTTC
- | few | TRBJ1-5 | TRBV10-2 | CASTDSRGEPQHF | TGCGCCAGCACGGACAGTCGGGGTGAGCCCCAGCATTTT
- | - | TRBJ2-7 | TRBV19 | CASARGLADSYEQYF | TGTGCCAGCGCCCGAGGTCTTGCGGACTCCTACGAGCAGTACTTC
TRBD1 | - | TRBJ1-2 | TRBV6-5 | CASSYRGTGGNYGYTF | TGTGCCAGCAGTTATAGAGGGACAGGGGGTAACTATGGCTACACCTTC
TRBD1 | - | TRBJ1-6 | TRBV2 | CASRETGGKSYNSPLHF | TGTGCCAGCAGGGAAACAGGGGGGAAATCCTATAATTCACCCCTCCACTTT
TRBD1 | - | TRBJ1-2 | TRBV7-2 | CYTEGQGAINYGYTF | TGTTATACGGAGGGACAGGGGGCCATAAACTATGGCTACACCTTC
TRBD1 | - | TRBJ1-1 | TRBV14 | CASSQDPRGPDTEAFF | TGTGCCAGCAGCCAAGACCCCAGGGGGCCCGACACTGAAGCTTTCTTT
- | once | TRBJ1-1 | TRBV5-1 | CASSSPETGTEAFF | TGCGCCAGCAGCTCACCCGAGACAGGCACTGAAGCTTTCTTT
TRBD2 | once | TRBJ2-7 | TRBV6-5 | CASSLRGGVYEQYF | TGTGCCAGCAGCCTCCGGGGGGGAGTCTACGAGCAGTACTTC
TRBD1 | - | TRBJ1-2 | TRBV19 | CASSPQTGTGNGYTF | TGTGCCAGTAGTCCCCAAACCGGGACAGGGAACGGCTACACCTTC
TRBD2 | once | TRBJ2-5 | TRBV3-1/TRBV3-2 | CASSQRRGIAGAAGTQYF | TGTGCCAGCAGCCAACGTCGAGGAATAGCGGGGGCCGCGGGGACCCAGTACTTC
TRBD1 | - | TRBJ2-3 | TRBV6-5 | CASSLGQGGTVTQYF | TGTGCCAGCAGCCTCGGACAGGGGGGGACTGTTACGCAGTATTTT
TRBD1 | - | TRBJ1-5 | TRBV7-2 | CASSLAGQGRHNQPQHF | TGTGCCAGCAGCTTAGCAGGACAGGGGCGCCATAATCAGCCCCAGCATTTT
- | - | TRBJ2-7 | TRBV7-6 | CASSNGVSNRADEQYF | TGTGCCAGCAGCAACGGGGTCTCCAACAGGGCTGACGAGCAGTACTTC
TRBD1 | few | TRBJ1-1 | TRBV6-6 | CASGTGVPEAFF | TGTGCCAGCGGGACAGGGGTCCCTGAAGCTTTCTTT
- | - | TRBJ2-7 | TRBV6-1 | CASSDRVFPYEQYF | TGTGCCAGCAGTGACAGGGTCTTTCCCTACGAGCAGTACTTC
TRBD2 | - | TRBJ2-1 | TRBV28 | CASSPTPGLAGAEGSYNEQFF | TGTGCCAGCAGTCCAACCCCGGGACTAGCGGGGGCCGAGGGCTCCTACAATGAGCAGTTCTTC
TRBD2 | - | TRBJ2-3 | TRBV3-1/TRBV3-2 | CASSHGGLAGGTDTQYF | TGTGCCAGCAGCCACGGCGGACTAGCGGGGGGCACAGATACGCAGTATTTT
- | - | TRBJ1-1 | TRBV5-1 | CASSPRGGPTEAFF | TGCGCCAGCAGCCCTCGGGGGGGTCCCACTGAAGCTTTCTTT
- | once | TRBJ1-1 | TRBV30 | CAWSPQGGNTEAFF | TGTGCCTGGAGTCCCCAGGGAGGGAACACTGAAGCTTTCTTT
- | - | TRBJ2-5 | TRBV13 | CASSLDGQETQYF | TGTGCCAGCAGCTTAGACGGCCAAGAGACCCAGTACTTC
- | many | TRBJ1-2 | TRBV6-6 | CASSYSSGSGYTF | TGTGCCAGCAGTTACAGCTCCGGGAGCGGCTACACCTTC
- | - | TRBJ2-1 | TRBV7-2 | CASSLVRNEQFF | TGTGCCAGCAGCTTAGTTCGGAATGAGCAGTTCTTC